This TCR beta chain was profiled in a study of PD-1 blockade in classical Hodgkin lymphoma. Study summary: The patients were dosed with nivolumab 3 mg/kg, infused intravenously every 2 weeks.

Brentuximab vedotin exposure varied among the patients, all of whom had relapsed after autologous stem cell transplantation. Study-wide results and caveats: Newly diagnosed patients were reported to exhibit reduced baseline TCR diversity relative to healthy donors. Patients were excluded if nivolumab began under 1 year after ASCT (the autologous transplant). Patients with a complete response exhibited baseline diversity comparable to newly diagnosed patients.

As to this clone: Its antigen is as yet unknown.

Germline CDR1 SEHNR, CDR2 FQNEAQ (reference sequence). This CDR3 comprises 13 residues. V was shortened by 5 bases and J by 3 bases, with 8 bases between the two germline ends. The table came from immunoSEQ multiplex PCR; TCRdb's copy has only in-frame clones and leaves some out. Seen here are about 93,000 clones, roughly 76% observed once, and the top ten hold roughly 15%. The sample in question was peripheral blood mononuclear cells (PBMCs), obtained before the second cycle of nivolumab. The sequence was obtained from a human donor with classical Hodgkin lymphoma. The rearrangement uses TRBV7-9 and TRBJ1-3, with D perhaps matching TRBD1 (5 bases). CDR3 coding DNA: TGTGCCAGCAGCCCCAGGGTTGGAAACACCATATATTTT. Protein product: CASSPRVGNTIYF.